This T cell receptor beta chain comes out of a study of breast tumors, draining lymph nodes, adjacent tissues. Study observations and caveats: The lymph node origin of tumor T cells was framed as consistent with a hypothesis, not demonstrated. Luminal-like breast cancer showed significantly greater tumor-nontumor repertoire similarity than basal-like breast cancer did. Tumors had less TCR diversity than lymph nodes, more than nontumor tissue.

This clonotype has a handful of counts. What it binds is unknown. The junction had 12 bases not matched to a gene; V was cut back by 4 bases and J by 4 bases. The CDR3 length is 17 residues. The germline V gene has CDR1 MDHEN and CDR2 SYDVKM. TCRdb analysed the multiplex PCR reads with MiXCR anew, one entry per CDR3 protein. The sample carries some 150,000 distinct CDR3 sequences, about a fifth recorded once. Axillary draining lymph nodes of breast cancer patients supplied the node samples. The TCR comes from a female donor with breast cancer. Some clones in this sample may be carry-over from other donors' samples. The gene calls are TRBV28 and TRBJ1-3; 8 nucleotides match TRBD1. The source material was axillary lymph node tissue. The CDR3 DNA is TGTGCCAGCAGTTCCAATCTTCAGGGGGCCGCGGGAAACACCATATATTTT. Its translation is CASSSNLQGAAGNTIYF.